This T cell receptor (beta chain) is drawn from a study of shared clonotypes between healthy human individuals. Looking at the study overall: Every donor yielded three CD4 naive, three CD4 memory, two CD8 naive and one CD8 memory plate.

Assay: immunoSEQ multiplex PCR; the TCRdb copy retains only in-frame clones and omits some. The sample shows more than 2 million clones, around 95% of them seen only once. Germline-derived CDR1 and CDR2 are SGHAT and FQNNGV. Trimming at V came to 0 bases and at J to 3 bases, leaving 14 bases not matched to a gene. The CDR3 is made up of 19 amino acids. The investigators split CD4+ cells into a CD45RA+ naive subset and a CD45RA-negative memory subset. The sample taken for sequencing was naive CD4+ T cells sorted from blood. Sample subset: CD45RA+ positively selected. The V call is TRBV11-2, the J call TRBJ2-7; 10 bases map to TRBD2. The sequence came from a man in his late teens or twenties in good health. CDR3 region: CASSLDQRLAGVSYYEQYF. CDR3 sequence (DNA): TGTGCCAGCAGCTTAGATCAAAGGCTAGCGGGGGTTTCGTACTACGAGCAGTACTTC.